The source of this TCR beta chain is a study of a mutant IDH1 vaccine in newly diagnosed glioma. About the study: There were roughly 62% males and around 38% females among treated patients, whose mean age was about 38 years. Study-wide results and limits: Pseudoprogression seemingly bore no relation to changes in top peripheral T cell clonotypes.

The repertoire was sequenced with immunoSEQ multiplex PCR; TCRdb's copy has only in-frame clones and lacks some. This table has about 54,000 clones, less than 90% appearing once. Details on this clone: Its antigen is still unknown.

This CDR3 comprises 15 residues. The ends were cut back, 2 bases at V and 6 bases at J, with 15 bases in the middle. In germline, CDR1 is MNHEY, CDR2 SMNVEV (reference sequence). Specified time point: week 35, safety follow-up. Each dose delivered 300 ug of mutant IDH1 20-mer peptide subcutaneously with imiquimod. The TCR was taken from a woman between 18 and 29 years old with glioma. The gene calls are TRBV27 and TRBJ2-3; D is possibly TRBD1 (6 bases). Material: PBMCs, obtained from a glioma patient whose treatment included an IDH1 peptide vaccine. CDR3 residues: CASSLEGRGPDTQYF. Here the CDR3 DNA reads TGTGCCAGCAGTTTAGAAGGCAGGGGACCGGATACGCAGTATTTT.